One and the same sample provided the 29 T cell receptor beta chains below, sequenced in a study of cytomegalovirus exposure and HLA in healthy donors. Primers included in the PCR were 60 Vbeta and 13 Jbeta primers. Some clones are missing from TCRdb's copy, which holds only in-frame ones; the method was immunoSEQ multiplex PCR. The sample contains 60,000 to 70,000 clones, about 70% of which appear only once. Material: PBMCs. The receptor source for this set is a woman in her 30s in good health and CMV-seronegative.

The chain recombines TRBV28 with TRBJ1-1; 7 bases match TRBD1. The germline V gene has CDR1 MDHEN and CDR2 SYDVKM. The J segment lost 0 bases and the V segment lost 6 bases, leaving 7 bases of the junction unmatched. This CDR3 is 15 amino acids long. CDR3 nucleotide sequence: TGTGCCAGCAGCCGCCGGGACAGATTGAACACTGAAGCTTTCTTT. It specifies CASSRRDRLNTEAFF. Combining the CDR3 with reference TRBV28 and TRBJ1-1 gives the whole variable domain DVKVTQSSRYLVKRTGEKVFLECVQDMDHENMFWYRQDPGLGLRLIYFSYDVKMKEKGDIPEGYSVSREKKERFSLILESASTNQTSMYLCASSRRDRLNTEAFFGQGTRLTVV.

V gene TRBV29-1 combines with J gene TRBJ2-7; 8 nucleotides align to TRBD2. The CDR3 length is 12 residues. Germline V gene data show CDR1 as SQVTM and CDR2 as ANQGSEA. J lost 1 base, V lost 7 bases, and 3 bases had no gene match. This CDR3 reads CSAGGESYEQYF. In DNA form, the CDR3 reads TGCAGCGCCGGGGGGGAATCCTACGAGCAGTACTTC.

CDR3 DNA sequence: TGCGCCAGCAGCTTAAGGGGGGGGACAGGTCGCTACGAGCAGTACTTC. Amino acids: CASSLRGGTGRYEQYF. The gene calls are TRBV5-1 and TRBJ2-7; maybe TRBD1 (8 bases). The CDR3 sequence is 16 residues long. Germline V gives CDR1 SGHRS, CDR2 YFSETQ. Trimming cost V 2 bases and J 3 bases, with 18 bases left between them.

The CDR3 bases are TGTGCCAGCAGCTACCTCCGGACAGGCGCGGACACTGAAGCTTTCTTT. Residues: CASSYLRTGADTEAFF. The rearrangement joins TRBV11-1 to TRBJ1-1, with 7 bases fitting TRBD1. This CDR3 comprises 16 residues. J lost 3 bases, V lost 4 bases, and 11 bases had no gene match. Germline V gene sequence: CDR1 SGHAT, CDR2 FQDESV (reference sequence).

This clone was seen more than once but under ten times. This sequence joins TRBV5-8 and TRBJ1-2, with 8 bases that match TRBD1. CDR3 length: 14 residues. Trimming at V came to 4 bases and at J to 4 bases, leaving 6 bases not matched to a gene. From germline, CDR1 is SGHTS and CDR2 YDEGEE. The DNA of the CDR3 is TGTGCCAGCAGCCCGGGACAGGCGCTCTATGGCTACACCTTC. Translation gives CASSPGQALYGYTF.

The genes are TRBV10-3 and TRBJ1-1, with D tentatively TRBD1 (6 bases). This CDR3 has 13 amino acids. Germline-derived CDR1 and CDR2 are ENHRY and SYGVKD. Trimming took 3 bases from V and 5 from J, leaving 10 bases between them. CDR3 sequence reads: CAISEHQGTEAFF. The CDR3 bases are TGTGCCATCAGTGAACACCAGGGGACTGAAGCTTTCTTT.

The rearrangement joins TRBV2 to TRBJ1-2; D might be TRBD1 (6 bases). Germline CDR1 reads SNHLY; CDR2 reads FYNNEI. The CDR3 loop spans 15 amino acids. V gave up 3 bases and J gave up 4 bases, with 15 bases separating them. CDR3 sequence reads: CASSDQDSAIYGYTF. The CDR3 DNA follows: TGTGCCAGCAGTGATCAGGACAGCGCAATCTATGGCTACACCTTC.

The chain carries TRBV2 and TRBJ1-5, with a possible D match to TRBD1 (6 bases). The CDR3 has 15 amino acids. Looked up from germline, CDR1 is SNHLY and CDR2 is FYNNEI. V was shortened by 6 bases and J by 0 bases, with 12 bases between the two germline ends. The CDR3 reads CASSLQGISNQPQHF. In nucleotides, the CDR3 is TGTGCCAGCAGCTTGCAGGGGATTAGCAATCAGCCCCAGCATTTT. Together with reference TRBV2 and TRBJ1-5, the CDR3 gives the full variable domain: EPEVTQTPSHQVTQMGQEVILRCVPISNHLYFYWYRQILGQKVEFLVSFYNNEISEKSEIFDDQFSVERPDGSNFTLKIRSTKLEDSAMYFCASSLQGISNQPQHFGDGTRLSIL.

V usage is TRBV29-1 and J usage is TRBJ1-2; 9 positions match TRBD1. With 4 bases clipped from V and 7 bases from J, the junction kept 10 bases outside the gene matches. The CDR3 consists of 14 residues. Germline V gene lookup returns CDR1 SQVTM and CDR2 ANQGSEA. The DNA for the CDR3 is TGCAGCGTTGGTGGTCGGGACAGGGTTGGTGGCTACACCTTC. Translating it yields CSVGGRDRVGGYTF.

This rearrangement joins TRBV28 to TRBJ1-3, with 8 bases fitting TRBD1. The germline CDR1 and CDR2 sequences are MDHEN and SYDVKM. The CDR3 runs 15 residues. V shed 2 bases, J shed 3 bases, and the junction held 3 bases outside the gene matches. The CDR3 DNA reads as TGTGCCAGCAGTTTACCAGGGGGCGTTGGAAACACCATATATTTT. As protein: CASSLPGGVGNTIYF.

The chain couples TRBV6-6 to TRBJ2-7; 9 nucleotides agree with TRBD1. The CDR3 covers 12 residues. Germline V gene sequence: CDR1 MNHNY, CDR2 SVGAGI (reference sequence). Losses at the gene ends were 5 bases for V and 7 bases for J; bases not matched to a gene: 3. The CDR3 DNA reads as TGTGCCAGCAGTAGGGACAGGGAAGAGCAGTACTTC. Protein sequence: CASSRDREEQYF.

The chain employs TRBV10-3 and TRBJ1-1; a possible D gene is TRBD1 (5 bases). Trimming shortened V by 7 bases and J by 0 bases, and 9 bases separated the two germline ends. The germline gives CDR1 ENHRY, CDR2 SYGVKD. The CDR3 length is 13 residues. Here the CDR3 reads CAITDRLNTEAFF. CDR3 coding DNA: TGTGCCATCACTGACAGATTGAACACTGAAGCTTTCTTT.

This chain joins TRBV23-1 and TRBJ1-4, with 8 bases lining up with TRBD1. TRBV23-1 qualifies as an ORF whose function is uncertain. V dropped 8 bases and J dropped 2; count of bases not matched to a gene: 4. The CDR3 contains 14 residues. The CDR3 region is CASSQGATNEKLFF. CDR3 coding DNA: TGCGCCAGCTCTCAGGGGGCCACTAATGAAAAACTGTTTTTT.

The table lists this clone with a few counts. The chain recombines TRBV6-1 with TRBJ2-5; the match to TRBD2 covers 11 bases. CDR1 and CDR2 from the germline V gene are MNHNS and SASEGT. Trimming took 3 bases from V and 2 from J; bases not matched to a gene: 2. The CDR3 runs 15 residues. The CDR3 nucleotides are TGTGCCAGCAGTGAGGCTAGCGGGGGGCAAGAGACCCAGTACTTC. Protein: CASSEASGGQETQYF.

This sequence joins TRBV9 and TRBJ2-2; 7 bases are a match to TRBD1. Germline loops: CDR1 SGDLS, CDR2 YYNGEE. CDR3 length: 14 amino acids. J was trimmed by 5 bases and V by 5 bases; bases with no gene match: 6. The CDR3 coding sequence is TGTGCCAGCAGAATCGGACAGGCAACCGGGGAGCTGTTTTTT. It is translated as CASRIGQATGELFF. Full variable domain (outside the CDR3, taken from reference TRBV9 and TRBJ2-2): DSGVTQTPKHLITATGQRVTLRCSPRSGDLSVYWYQQSLDQGLQFLIQYYNGEERAKGNILERFSAQQFPDLHSELNLSSLELGDSALYFCASRIGQATGELFFGEGSRLTVL.

Concerning this clone itself: One end of the junction is discordant with germline, which a read error may explain. The sample has other DNA sequences that encode this CDR3 too. The J gene is TRBJ2-2, the V gene TRBV7-3; D might be TRBD1 (5 bases). CDR3 size: 12 residues. Germline CDR1 SGHTA, CDR2 FQGTGA. For the CDR3, the DNA is TGTGCCAGCAGCTCGGACACAGGGGAGCTGTTTTTT. Translation: CASSSDTGELFF.

The chain couples TRBV29-1 to TRBJ2-3; 14 bases are shared with TRBD2. CDR3 length equals 13 residues. After removal of 4 bases from V and 6 bases from J, the junction contained 0 bases not matched to a gene. Per germline, CDR1 SQVTM and CDR2 ANQGSEA. The CDR3 sequence: CSVGTSGGDTQYF. The CDR3 bases are TGCAGCGTTGGGACTAGCGGGGGGGATACGCAGTATTTT.

The chain joins TRBV18 to TRBJ1-1, with D perhaps TRBD1 (6 bases). There are 13 residues in the CDR3. Trimming took 3 bases from V and 6 from J, leaving 11 bases between them. The germline CDR1 and CDR2 sequences are KGHSH and LQKENI. CDR3 in DNA: TGTGCCAGCTCACCGTCGGGGGGCCCTGAAGCTTTCTTT. It codes for CASSPSGGPEAFF.

This chain links TRBV19 with TRBJ2-5; 8 bases fit TRBD1. This CDR3 spans 14 amino acids. CDR1 and CDR2 (germline): LNHDA, SQIVND (reference sequence). V was pared by 4 bases and J by 4 bases, with 5 bases of the junction left unmatched. For the CDR3, the DNA is TGTGCCAGTAGTACACAGGGGGTACGAGAGACCCAGTACTTC. Translation gives CASSTQGVRETQYF.

The chain couples TRBV9 to TRBJ2-1; possibly TRBD2 for D (6 bases). Germline V CDR1 and CDR2: SGDLS, YYNGEE. This CDR3 is built from 14 residues. V was trimmed by 1 base and J by 5 bases, leaving 10 bases between them. The CDR3 DNA follows: TGTGCCAGCAGCGTAACCGGGAGCAACAATGAGCAGTTCTTC. This translates into CASSVTGSNNEQFF.

V gene TRBV27 combines with J gene TRBJ2-2; TRBD1 matches 9 bases. J lost 7 bases, V lost 3 bases, and 9 bases had no gene match. This CDR3 has 16 amino acids. CDR1 is MNHEY, CDR2 SMNVEV, per germline (reference sequence). As DNA, the CDR3 is TGTGCCAGCAGTTTTGGGGGACAGGGAAGTTACGGGGAGCTGTTTTTT. Translation gives CASSFGGQGSYGELFF.

As DNA, the CDR3 is TGTGCCAGCAGTTACGAGGTAGACGGCTACGAGCAGTACTTC. It codes for CASSYEVDGYEQYF. The rearrangement joins TRBV6-5 to TRBJ2-7, with D uncertain. V was pared by 2 bases and J by 3 bases, with 11 bases between. There are 14 residues in the CDR3. Per the germline V gene, CDR1 is MNHEY and CDR2 is SVGAGI.

The V call is TRBV30, the J call TRBJ2-5, with D possibly TRBD2 on 6 matching bases. This CDR3 region has 12 residues. Between the trimmed V and J ends, which lost 0 bases and 5 bases, there was a span of 7 bases. Germline V gene data show CDR1 as GTSNPN and CDR2 as SVGIG (reference sequence). CDR3 sequence reads: CAWSVRGETQYF. The DNA of the CDR3 is TGTGCCTGGAGTGTGCGGGGTGAGACCCAGTACTTC.

This clone is medium-sized by share. The chain has TRBV27 and TRBJ2-7; D is perhaps TRBD1 (5 bases). The V end lost 2 bases, the J end lost 2 bases, and 10 bases lay between the germline ends. The CDR3 covers 14 residues. Germline CDR1 reads MNHEY; CDR2 reads SMNVEV (reference sequence). The CDR3 coding sequence is TGTGCCAGCAGTTTAATGGCAGGGCCCTACGAGCAGTACTTC. It is translated as CASSLMAGPYEQYF.

This sequence joins TRBV7-9 and TRBJ1-2; the match to TRBD1 covers 8 bases. Germline trimming cut 3 bases from V and 8 bases from J; bases unmatched to any gene: 5. Germline-derived CDR1 and CDR2 are SEHNR and FQNEAQ (reference sequence). This CDR3 has 13 residues. The CDR3 sequence is CASSFYRGNGYTF. The CDR3 DNA is TGTGCCAGCAGCTTCTACAGGGGGAACGGCTACACCTTC.

This clone has just a few counts. The chain is built from TRBV30 and TRBJ1-5; 7 nucleotides align to TRBD1. The germline CDR1 and CDR2 sequences are GTSNPN and SVGIG (reference sequence). The CDR3 is 13 residues long. V was clipped by 3 bases and J by 6 bases; unmatched bases: 5. In DNA, the CDR3 is TGTGCCTGGAGCCGAGAGGGGGCTCAGCCCCAGCATTTT. Translation gives CAWSREGAQPQHF.

This chain connects TRBV5-6 to TRBJ2-3; the D gene is possibly TRBD1 (5 bases). CDR1 is SGHDT, CDR2 YYEEEE, per germline. The CDR3 loop spans 13 amino acids. Trimming removed 0 bases from V and 5 bases from J, with 7 bases in between. The CDR3 DNA is TGTGCCAGCAGCTTGGCAGGGTTAGATACGCAGTATTTT. This sequence encodes CASSLAGLDTQYF.

V usage is TRBV28 and J usage is TRBJ2-1; 9 bases are shared with TRBD2. The CDR3 consists of 16 residues. Germline values: CDR1 MDHEN, CDR2 SYDVKM. V lost 5 bases, J lost 4 bases, and 9 bases stayed unmatched. DNA of the CDR3: TGTGCCAGCAGTCAAGTCGTAGCGGGGGAGTACAATGAGCAGTTCTTC. Amino acid sequence: CASSQVVAGEYNEQFF. The full variable domain, completed using reference TRBV28 and TRBJ2-1, is DVKVTQSSRYLVKRTGEKVFLECVQDMDHENMFWYRQDPGLGLRLIYFSYDVKMKEKGDIPEGYSVSREKKERFSLILESASTNQTSMYLCASSQVVAGEYNEQFFGPGTRLTVL.

This clone was detected once. V is TRBV5-4 and J is TRBJ1-1; 9 bases line up with TRBD1. There are 14 residues in the CDR3. With V trimmed by 7 bases and J by 5 bases, 9 bases remained unmatched. Per germline, CDR1 SGHNT and CDR2 YYREEE (reference sequence). The CDR3 loop reads CASLKQGAGTEAFF. For the CDR3, the DNA is TGTGCCAGCTTGAAACAGGGGGCTGGTACTGAAGCTTTCTTT.